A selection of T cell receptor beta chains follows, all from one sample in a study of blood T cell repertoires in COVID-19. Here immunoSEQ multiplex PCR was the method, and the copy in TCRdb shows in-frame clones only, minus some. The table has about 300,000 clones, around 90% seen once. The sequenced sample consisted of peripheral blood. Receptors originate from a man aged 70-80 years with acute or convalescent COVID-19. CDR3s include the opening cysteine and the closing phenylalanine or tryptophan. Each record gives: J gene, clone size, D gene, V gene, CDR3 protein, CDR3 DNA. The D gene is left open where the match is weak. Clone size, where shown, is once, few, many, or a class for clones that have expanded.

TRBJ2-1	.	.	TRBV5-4	CASSLGSGSGYNEQFF	TGTGCCAGCAGCTTGGGATCGGGATCGGGGTACAATGAGCAGTTCTTC
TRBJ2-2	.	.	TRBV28	CASSFGGTGELFF	TGTGCCAGCAGTTTTGGGGGGACCGGGGAGCTGTTTTTT
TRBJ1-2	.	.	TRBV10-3	CAISPPGVRGYTF	TGTGCCATCAGTCCCCCGGGGGTACGGGGCTACACCTTC
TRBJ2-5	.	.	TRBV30	CAWSVREETQYF	TGTGCCTGGAGTGTTAGAGAAGAGACCCAGTACTTC
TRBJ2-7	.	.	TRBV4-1	CASSHRDTSYEQYF	TGCGCCAGCAGCCACCGGGACACCTCCTACGAGCAGTACTTC
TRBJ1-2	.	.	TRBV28	CASGRGYGYTF	TGTGCCTCTGGTCGGGGCTATGGCTACACCTTC
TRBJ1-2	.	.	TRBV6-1	CASSNPGLGFRGYTF	TGTGCCAGCAGCAACCCGGGTTTAGGATTCCGCGGCTACACCTTC
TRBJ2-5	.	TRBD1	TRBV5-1	CASSTGQGNQETQYF	TGCGCCAGCAGCACTGGACAGGGGAACCAAGAGACCCAGTACTTC
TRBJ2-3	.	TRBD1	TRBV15	CATSRGQGAVGDTQYF	TGTGCCACCAGCAGGGGACAGGGGGCGGTAGGAGATACGCAGTATTTT
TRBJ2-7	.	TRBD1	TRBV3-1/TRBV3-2	CASSQDRVYEQYF	TGTGCCAGCAGCCAGGACAGGGTCTACGAGCAGTACTTC
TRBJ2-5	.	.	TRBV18	CASSRILGVQETQYF	TGTGCCAGCTCACGTATTTTAGGAGTCCAAGAGACCCAGTACTTC
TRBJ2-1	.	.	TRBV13	CASSLLAGVDNEQFF	TGTGCCAGCAGCTTACTTGCAGGGGTTGACAATGAGCAGTTCTTC
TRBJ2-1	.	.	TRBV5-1	CASSLGQEYNEQFF	TGCGCCAGCAGCTTGGGACAGGAATACAATGAGCAGTTCTTC
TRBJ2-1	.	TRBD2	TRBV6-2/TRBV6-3	CASSYPSGSPYNEQFF	TGTGCCAGCAGTTACCCAAGCGGGAGCCCCTACAATGAGCAGTTCTTC
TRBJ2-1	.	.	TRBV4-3	CASSQVSRENEQFF	TGCGCCAGCAGCCAAGTTTCCCGGGAAAATGAGCAGTTCTTC
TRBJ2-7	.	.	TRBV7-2	CASSLASGPHEQYF	TGTGCCAGCAGCTTAGCGAGCGGGCCCCACGAGCAGTACTTC
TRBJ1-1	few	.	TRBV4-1	CASSRARGSETEAFF	TGCGCCAGCAGCCGAGCGAGGGGGTCGGAGACGGAAGCTTTCTTT
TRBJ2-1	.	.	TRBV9	CASSNQGLVNEQFF	TGTGCCAGCAGCAACCAGGGTTTGGTCAATGAGCAGTTCTTC
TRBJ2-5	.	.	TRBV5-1	CASSLVPSGETQYF	TGCGCCAGCAGCTTGGTGCCTAGTGGAGAGACCCAGTACTTC
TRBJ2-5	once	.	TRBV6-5	CASSYQPDPAAGTQYF	TGTGCCAGCAGTTACCAGCCCGACCCCGCTGCGGGGACCCAGTACTTC
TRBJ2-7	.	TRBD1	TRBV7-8	CASSLEGQIYEQYF	TGTGCCAGCAGCTTAGAGGGACAGATTTACGAGCAGTACTTC
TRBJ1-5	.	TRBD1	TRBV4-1	CASSRPGQTNQPQHF	TGCGCCAGCAGCCGCCCGGGACAGACCAATCAGCCCCAGCATTTT
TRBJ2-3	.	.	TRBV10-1	CASKESVSTDTQYF	TGCGCCAGCAAGGAGAGCGTCTCTACAGATACGCAGTATTTT
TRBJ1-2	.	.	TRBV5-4	CASSSSQLQGAVNHGYTF	TGTGCCAGCAGCTCGTCTCAGCTACAGGGTGCGGTGAACCATGGCTACACCTTC
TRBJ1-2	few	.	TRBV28	CASSPDEGYGYTF	TGTGCCAGCAGCCCCGACGAGGGCTATGGCTACACCTTC
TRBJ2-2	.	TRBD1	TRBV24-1	CATSDFRRTGGVRTGELFF	TGTGCCACCAGTGATTTCCGAAGGACAGGGGGCGTAAGGACCGGGGAGCTGTTTTTT
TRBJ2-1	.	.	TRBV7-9	CASSSGLSSYNEQFF	TGTGCCAGCAGCTCCGGTTTGAGCTCCTACAATGAGCAGTTCTTC
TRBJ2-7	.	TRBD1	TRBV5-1	CASSLGTGSTYEQYF	TGCGCCAGCAGCCTAGGGACAGGGTCTACCTACGAGCAGTACTTC
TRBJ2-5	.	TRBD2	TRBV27	CASSSVAGGQETQYF	TGTGCCAGCAGTTCCGTAGCGGGGGGGCAAGAGACCCAGTACTTC
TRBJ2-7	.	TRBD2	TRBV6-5	CASTRGRNYEQYF	TGTGCCAGCACTCGCGGGAGGAACTACGAGCAGTACTTC